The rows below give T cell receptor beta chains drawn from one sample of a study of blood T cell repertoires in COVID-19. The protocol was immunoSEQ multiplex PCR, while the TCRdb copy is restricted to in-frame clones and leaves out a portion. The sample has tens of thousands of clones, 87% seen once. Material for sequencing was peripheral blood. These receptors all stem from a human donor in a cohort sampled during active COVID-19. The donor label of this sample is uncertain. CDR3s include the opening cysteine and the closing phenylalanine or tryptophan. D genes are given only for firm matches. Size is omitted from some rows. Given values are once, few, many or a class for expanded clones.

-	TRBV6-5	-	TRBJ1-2	CASSWPGQANYGYTF	TGTGCCAGCAGCTGGCCGGGACAAGCTAACTATGGCTACACCTTC
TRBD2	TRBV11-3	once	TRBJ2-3	CASSSRGGGTDTQYF	TGTGCCAGCAGCTCTAGAGGCGGGGGGACAGATACGCAGTATTTT
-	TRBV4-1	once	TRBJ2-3	CASSPAVMGTDTQYF	TGCGCCAGCAGCCCGGCGGTGATGGGCACAGATACGCAGTATTTT
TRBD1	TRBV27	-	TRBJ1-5	CASSLGTGVQPQHF	TGTGCCAGCAGCCTGGGGACAGGGGTTCAGCCCCAGCATTTT
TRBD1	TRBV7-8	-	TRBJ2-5	CASSLAQGTVQETQYF	TGTGCCAGCAGCTTAGCGCAGGGGACAGTCCAAGAGACCCAGTACTTC
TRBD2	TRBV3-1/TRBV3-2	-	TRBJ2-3	CASSQEGLRTDTQYF	TGTGCCAGCAGCCAAGAGGGACTACGCACAGATACGCAGTATTTT
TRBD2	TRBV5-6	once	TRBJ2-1	CASSPRTSGDEQFF	TGTGCCAGCAGCCCCCGGACTAGCGGGGATGAGCAGTTCTTC
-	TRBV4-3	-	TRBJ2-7	CASSQDRSVAYEQYF	TGCGCCAGCAGCCAAGATCGCAGTGTTGCCTACGAGCAGTACTTC
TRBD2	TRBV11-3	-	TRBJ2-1	CASSVAGGPGNEQFF	TGTGCCAGCAGCGTAGCGGGGGGGCCTGGGAATGAGCAGTTCTTC
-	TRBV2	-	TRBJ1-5	CASRQTGTSIGQPQHF	TGTGCCAGCAGGCAAACCGGGACTTCGATAGGTCAGCCCCAGCATTTT
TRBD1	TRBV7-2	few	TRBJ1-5	CASSPMTGTNQPQHF	TGTGCCAGCAGCCCTATGACAGGGACGAATCAGCCCCAGCATTTT
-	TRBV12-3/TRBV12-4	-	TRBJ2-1	CASSYDRPNTVF	TGTGCCAGCAGTTATGACAGGCCTAATACGGTCTTC
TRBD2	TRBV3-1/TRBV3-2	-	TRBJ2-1	CASSQVPGLTSGAFNEQFF	TGTGCCAGCAGCCAAGTCCCAGGGTTAACTAGCGGGGCCTTCAATGAGCAGTTCTTC
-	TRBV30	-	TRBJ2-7	CAWTLQGGYEQYF	TGTGCCTGGACCCTTCAGGGTGGGTACGAGCAGTACTTC
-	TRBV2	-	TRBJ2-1	CASSETGPSYNEQFF	TGTGCCAGCAGTGAAACAGGGCCCTCCTACAATGAGCAGTTCTTC
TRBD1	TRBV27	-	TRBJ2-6	CAPSTGVAGANVLTF	TGTGCTCCGTCGACAGGGGTGGCTGGGGCCAACGTCCTGACTTTC
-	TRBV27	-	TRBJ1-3	CASTSSRGPSGNTIYF	TGTGCCAGCACCTCTTCAAGGGGTCCCTCTGGAAACACCATATATTTT
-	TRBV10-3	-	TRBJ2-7	CAISDRDEQYF	TGTGCCATCAGTGACAGGGACGAGCAGTACTTC
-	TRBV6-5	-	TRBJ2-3	CASSYSLGGGPYSQYF	TGTGCCAGCAGTTACTCCCTTGGAGGGGGCCCCTACTCGCAGTATTTT
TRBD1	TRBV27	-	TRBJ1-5	CASRTGNQPQHF	TGTGCCAGCAGGACAGGGAATCAGCCCCAGCATTTT
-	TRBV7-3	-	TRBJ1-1	CASSLAGPTEAFF	TGTGCCAGCAGCTTAGCAGGGCCCACTGAAGCTTTCTTT
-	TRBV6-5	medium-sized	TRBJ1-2	CASSYSEGDGYTF	TGTGCCAGCAGTTACTCAGAGGGGGATGGCTACACCTTC
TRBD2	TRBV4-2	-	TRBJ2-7	CASSQVPVVAGAYEQYF	TGTGCCAGCAGCCAAGTTCCCGTGGTAGCGGGGGCCTACGAGCAGTACTTC
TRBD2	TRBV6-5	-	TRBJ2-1	CASSYSSSGYYNEQFF	TGTGCCAGCAGTTATTCTTCTAGCGGCTACTACAATGAGCAGTTCTTC
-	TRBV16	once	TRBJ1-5	CASSQGLILNQPQHF	TGTGCCAGCAGCCAAGGACTAATTCTCAATCAGCCCCAGCATTTT
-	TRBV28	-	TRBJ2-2	CASSLRGVVDTGELFF	TGTGCCAGCAGTTTACGCGGGGTAGTGGACACCGGGGAGCTGTTTTTT
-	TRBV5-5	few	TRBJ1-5	CASSLLTGREPQHF	TGTGCCAGCAGCTTGCTTACAGGGAGGGAGCCCCAGCATTTT
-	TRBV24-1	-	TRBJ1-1	CATSDFGGREAFF	TGTGCCACCAGTGATTTTGGGGGCCGTGAAGCTTTCTTT
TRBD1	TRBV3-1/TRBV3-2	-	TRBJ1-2	CASSHVEDKGTAFYGYTF	TGTGCCAGCAGCCACGTAGAAGATAAGGGGACAGCCTTTTATGGCTACACCTTC
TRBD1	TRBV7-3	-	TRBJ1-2	CASSPGQGYGYTF	TGTGCCAGCAGTCCCGGACAGGGGTATGGCTACACCTTC
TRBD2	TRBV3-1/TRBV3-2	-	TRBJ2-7	CASSQGLSGGDFYEQYF	TGTGCCAGCAGCCAAGGGTTGAGCGGGGGGGACTTCTACGAGCAGTACTTC
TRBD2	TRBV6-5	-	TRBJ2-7	CASSKAGSYEQYF	TGTGCCAGCTCAAAAGCGGGGTCCTACGAGCAGTACTTC
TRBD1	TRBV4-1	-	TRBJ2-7	CASSQDPARTGGLYEQYF	TGCGCCAGCAGCCAAGATCCGGCCCGCACAGGGGGCTTGTACGAGCAGTACTTC
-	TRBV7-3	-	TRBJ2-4	CASSLEAVGAKNIQYF	TGTGCCAGCAGCTTAGAAGCGGTTGGGGCCAAAAACATTCAGTACTTC
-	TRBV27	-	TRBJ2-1	CASSPMSRVSEQFF	TGTGCCAGCAGCCCAATGTCGAGGGTCTCTGAGCAGTTCTTC
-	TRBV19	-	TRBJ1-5	CASSIISGPQHF	TGTGCCAGTAGTATTATCTCCGGGCCCCAGCATTTT
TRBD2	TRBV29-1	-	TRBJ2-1	CSVASGGGYNEQFF	TGCAGCGTTGCTAGCGGGGGGGGTTACAATGAGCAGTTCTTC
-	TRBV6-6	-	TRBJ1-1	CASTSLNTEAFF	TGTGCCAGCACCAGTCTGAACACTGAAGCTTTCTTT
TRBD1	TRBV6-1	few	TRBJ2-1	CASSEVKGTGLDEQFF	TGTGCCAGCAGTGAAGTAAAGGGGACAGGGTTAGATGAGCAGTTCTTC
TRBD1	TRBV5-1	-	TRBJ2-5	CASSVRDRRETQYF	TGCGCCAGCAGCGTCCGGGACAGGAGGGAGACCCAGTACTTC
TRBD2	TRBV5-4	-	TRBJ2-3	CASRQGLAGASTDTQYF	TGTGCCAGCAGACAGGGACTAGCGGGCGCTAGCACAGATACGCAGTATTTT
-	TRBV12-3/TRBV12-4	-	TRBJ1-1	CARRGDTEAFF	TGTGCCAGACGGGGGGACACTGAAGCTTTCTTT
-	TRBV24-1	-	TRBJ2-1	CATSDPQTLLGEQFF	TGTGCCACCAGTGATCCCCAGACTCTTCTCGGCGAGCAGTTCTTC
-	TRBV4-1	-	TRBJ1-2	CASSQLGRNYGYTF	TGCGCCAGCAGCCAATTGGGGAGAAACTATGGCTACACCTTC
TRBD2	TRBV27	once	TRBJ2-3	CASSLNRAGGTQYF	TGTGCCAGCAGTTTAAATCGAGCGGGGGGCACGCAGTATTTT
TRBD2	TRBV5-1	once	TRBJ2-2	CASSPKAGENTGELFF	TGCGCCAGCAGCCCGAAGGCGGGGGAGAACACCGGGGAGCTGTTTTTT
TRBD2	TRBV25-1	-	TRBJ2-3	CASSDSAGGSTDTQYF	TGTGCCAGCAGTGACAGCGCGGGGGGGAGCACAGATACGCAGTATTTT
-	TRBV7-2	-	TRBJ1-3	CASSLSTGVTGNTIYF	TGTGCCAGCAGCTTAAGTACGGGAGTTACTGGAAACACCATATATTTT
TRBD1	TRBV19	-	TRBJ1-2	CASSGQGPSYGYTF	TGTGCCAGTAGTGGACAGGGGCCGAGCTATGGCTACACCTTC
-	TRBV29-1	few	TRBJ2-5	CSVADMDSFQETQYF	TGCAGCGTTGCCGATATGGACAGCTTCCAAGAGACCCAGTACTTC
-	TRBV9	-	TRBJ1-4	CASSAADRNEKLFF	TGTGCCAGCAGCGCTGCCGACAGAAATGAAAAACTGTTTTTT
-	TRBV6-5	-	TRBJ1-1	CASLPVTGPNTEAFF	TGTGCCAGCTTGCCCGTCACAGGTCCGAACACTGAAGCTTTCTTT
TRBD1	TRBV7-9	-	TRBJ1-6	CASSDTDRGWFNSPLHF	TGTGCCAGCAGCGACACAGACAGGGGATGGTTTAATTCACCCCTCCACTTT
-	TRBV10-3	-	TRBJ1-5	CAISESGGPNQPQHF	TGTGCCATCAGTGAGTCCGGGGGGCCCAATCAGCCCCAGCATTTT
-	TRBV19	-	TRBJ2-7	CASSTGRAYEQYF	TGTGCCAGTAGTACCGGTCGGGCCTACGAGCAGTACTTC
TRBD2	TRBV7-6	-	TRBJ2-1	CASSLGTSGGRGEQFF	TGTGCCAGCAGCTTAGGGACTAGCGGGGGGAGGGGCGAGCAGTTCTTC